One and the same sample provided the 19 T cell receptor beta chains below, sequenced in a study of T cells in Graves' hyperthyroidism and ophthalmopathy. There were TCR beta CDR3 regions amplified from RNA transcripts. The TCR CDR3 first-round RT-PCR relied on the HTBI primer set. Via MiXCR, TCRdb re-called the multiplex PCR reads, giving one row per CDR3 protein. Among some 300,000 distinct CDR3 sequences, approximately 16% were seen once, and the ten largest hold roughly a third. The source material was blood. The receptors originated from a man aged 25-45 years with Graves' hyperthyroidism.

This clonotype was picked up a small number of times. The J gene is TRBJ1-5, the V gene TRBV19; D gene unclear. CDR1 LNHDA and CDR2 SQIVND come from the germline V gene (reference sequence). V lost 6 bases to trimming and J lost 3 bases, with 15 bases between them. The CDR3 runs to 15 residues. In DNA, the CDR3 is TGTGCCAGTAGGCAGGTGGGATTGATCAATCAGCCCCAGCATTTT. Its protein product is CASRQVGLINQPQHF.

The chain links TRBV12-3 or TRBV12-4 to TRBJ1-5, with 10 positions matching TRBD1. Trimming took 6 bases from V and 3 from J; bases not matched to a gene: 8. The CDR3 is made up of 16 amino acids. For the CDR3, the DNA is TGTGCCAGCAGAAGGCGGGGACAGGGGAACAATCAGCCCCAGCATTTT. Amino acids: CASRRRGQGNNQPQHF.

Regarding this clonotype: Given a much more abundant clone one base away, this may be a read error. The chain recombines TRBV7-9 with TRBJ2-1, with D possibly TRBD2 on 6 matching bases. V was clipped by 4 bases and J by 6 bases, with 13 bases between them. The CDR3 runs 14 residues. Per germline, CDR1 SEHNR and CDR2 FQNEAQ (reference sequence). The CDR3 here is CASSWVLAGNEQFF. The CDR3 nucleotides are TGTGCCAGCAGCTGGGTACTAGCCGGCAATGAGCAGTTCTTC.

V is TRBV9 and J is TRBJ2-3; D gene unclear. The germline gives CDR1 SGDLS, CDR2 YYNGEE. This CDR3 has 13 residues. V was pared by 0 bases and J by 6 bases, with 8 bases between. The CDR3 reads CASSVEDGDTQYF. DNA for the CDR3: TGTGCCAGCAGCGTAGAAGACGGGGATACGCAGTATTTT. The full variable domain, in which reference TRBV9 and TRBJ2-3 provide the parts outside the CDR3, is DSGVTQTPKHLITATGQRVTLRCSPRSGDLSVYWYQQSLDQGLQFLIQYYNGEERAKGNILERFSAQQFPDLHSELNLSSLELGDSALYFCASSVEDGDTQYFGPGTRLTVL.

The V and J genes are TRBV7-9 and TRBJ1-2; TRBD1 might be the D (5 bases). Germline V gives CDR1 SEHNR, CDR2 FQNEAQ (reference sequence). This CDR3 is 13 amino acids long. The V end lost 1 base, the J end lost 7 bases, and 10 bases lay between the germline ends. The CDR3 DNA is TGTGCCAGCAGCTTAGTTATTGGGGCTGGCTACACCTTC. Protein: CASSLVIGAGYTF.

V and J are TRBV19 and TRBJ2-2; possible D gene TRBD2, 6 bases. V lost 7 bases to trimming and J lost 0 bases, with 9 bases between them. The CDR3 covers 14 residues. Germline V gene data show CDR1 as LNHDA and CDR2 as SQIVND (reference sequence). CDR3 DNA sequence: TGTGCCAGTACCGAGCGGGCGAACACCGGGGAGCTGTTTTTT. Its protein product is CASTERANTGELFF.

This clonotype has at least ten counts. CDR3 protein: CASRGTEQFF. The CDR3 DNA reads as TGTGCCAGCAGGGGGACAGAGCAGTTCTTC. The chain joins TRBV12-3 or TRBV12-4 to TRBJ2-1; perhaps TRBD1 as D (6 bases). The CDR3 contains 10 residues. V was cut by 6 bases and J by 10 bases, with 7 bases left in between.

This clonotype has a count of ten or more. The J gene is TRBJ2-3, the V gene TRBV5-8, with D possibly being TRBD1 (5 bases). The germline V gene encodes CDR1 SGHTS and CDR2 YDEGEE. V lost 0 bases to trimming and J lost 0 bases, with 8 bases between them. The CDR3 sequence is 15 residues long. CDR3 DNA: TGTGCCAGCAGCTTGGGGGGCCTTAGCACAGATACGCAGTATTTT. Its translation: CASSLGGLSTDTQYF.

This clonotype was observed at least ten times. This chain links TRBV20-1 with TRBJ1-1, with D perhaps matching TRBD1 (6 bases). The CDR3 extends over 12 amino acids. In germline, CDR1 is DFQATT, CDR2 SNEGSKA (reference sequence). V was trimmed by 5 bases and J by 4 bases, leaving 11 bases between them. CDR3 in DNA: TGCAGTGCTGGACGAGGGGGCACTGAAGCTTTCTTT. Protein product: CSAGRGGTEAFF.

This clonotype was picked up many times. The chain has TRBV12-3 or TRBV12-4 and TRBJ2-2, with no clear D. The CDR3 has 14 residues. V lost 5 bases to trimming and J lost 5 bases, with 12 bases between them. In nucleotides, the CDR3 is TGTGCCAGCAGTATTAAAAGAGGTACCGGGGAGCTGTTTTTT. This gives the protein CASSIKRGTGELFF.

This clonotype was counted many times. Written as DNA, the CDR3 is TGTGCCATCAGTCCGGTCGATGGGGCAAGCACCGGGGAGCTGTTTTTT. It codes for CAISPVDGASTGELFF. The V call is TRBV10-3, the J call TRBJ2-2; possibly TRBD1 for D (5 bases). CDR1 is ENHRY, CDR2 SYGVKD, per germline. Trimming pared 5 bases from V and 4 bases from J, leaving 17 bases between. The CDR3 length is 16 residues.

As regards this clonotype: A much larger clone lies one base from this, so it may be a read error. CDR3 in amino acids: CSAGTVLGANVLTF. In DNA, the CDR3 is TGCAGCGCTGGGACAGTTCTAGGGGCCAACGTCCTGACTTTC. The chain carries TRBV29-1 and TRBJ2-6; 7 positions agree with TRBD1. Germline V gives CDR1 SQVTM, CDR2 ANQGSEA. J lost 4 bases, V lost 7 bases, and 7 bases had no gene match. This CDR3 has 14 residues.

The sample holds many counts of this clonotype. The chain links TRBV20-1 to TRBJ2-7; D may be TRBD1 (5 bases). CDR3 length: 15 residues. CDR1 is DFQATT and CDR2 is SNEGSKA in the germline V gene (reference sequence). With 2 bases removed from V and 1 base from J, the gap between germline ends came to 15 bases. The CDR3 nucleotides are TGCAGTGCTAGAAGGCCCAGGGCCCTATCCTACGAGCAGTACTTC. Amino acids: CSARRPRALSYEQYF.

This clonotype was detected many times. CDR3 residues: CASRQIQTGDEQYF. The CDR3 coding sequence is TGTGCCAGCAGACAAATACAAACAGGGGACGAGCAGTACTTC. The chain combines TRBV27 with TRBJ2-7; 7 positions match TRBD1. Trimming at V came to 6 bases and at J to 5 bases, leaving 10 bases not matched to a gene. CDR3 length: 14 residues. Germline CDR1 is MNHEY and CDR2 is SMNVEV (reference sequence).

This clonotype was recorded many times. The V and J genes are TRBV7-9 and TRBJ2-3; D is unresolved. CDR3 size: 14 residues. V was trimmed by 3 bases and J by 6 bases, leaving 13 bases between them. In germline, CDR1 is SEHNR, CDR2 FQNEAQ (reference sequence). The CDR3 sequence: CASSLLAVVDTQYF. CDR3 bases: TGTGCCAGCAGCTTGTTGGCGGTGGTGGATACGCAGTATTTT. The full variable domain, completed using reference TRBV7-9 and TRBJ2-3, is DTGVSQNPRHKITKRGQNVTFRCDPISEHNRLYWYRQTLGQGPEFLTYFQNEAQLEKSRLLSDRFSAERPKGSFSTLEIQRTEQGDSAMYLCASSLLAVVDTQYFGPGTRLTVL.

This clonotype was seen more than once but under ten times. V is TRBV29-1 and J is TRBJ1-2; D may be TRBD1 (5 bases). The CDR3 covers 13 residues. Germline CDR1 reads SQVTM; CDR2 reads ANQGSEA. Trimming pared 0 bases from V and 8 bases from J, leaving 13 bases between. The CDR3 sequence: CSVEDRGLYGYTF. The CDR3 bases are TGCAGCGTTGAAGATAGGGGACTATACGGCTACACCTTC. The complete variable domain, with remaining parts taken from reference TRBV29-1 and TRBJ1-2, reads SAVISQKPSRDICQRGTSLTIQCQVDSQVTMMFWYRQQPGQSLTLIATANQGSEATYESGFVIDKFPISRPNLTFSTLTVSNMSPEDSSIYLCSVEDRGLYGYTFGSGTRLTVV.

The chain joins TRBV20-1 to TRBJ2-1; maybe TRBD2 (5 bases). CDR1 and CDR2 from the germline V gene are DFQATT and SNEGSKA (reference sequence). Trimming took off 4 bases at V and 6 bases at J, with 16 bases between the two ends. The CDR3 loop spans 14 amino acids. The CDR3 loop is CSAKTTPSSNEQFF. The CDR3 DNA is TGCAGTGCTAAGACTACCCCTAGCTCCAATGAGCAGTTCTTC.

Ten or more counts support this clonotype. J is TRBJ2-2 and V is TRBV7-3, with 8 bases lining up with TRBD1. This CDR3 has 16 residues. V lost 5 bases and J lost 4; bases outside the gene matches: 9. The germline V gene has CDR1 SGHTA and CDR2 FQGTGA. The CDR3 nucleotides are TGTGCCAGCAGCCAGCCGACAGGGGTTAGCACCGGGGAGCTGTTTTTT. Residues: CASSQPTGVSTGELFF.

This clonotype was seen many times. This sequence joins TRBV28 and TRBJ1-1; D not certain. The CDR3 covers 11 residues. CDR1 is MDHEN, CDR2 SYDVKM, per germline. Trimming left V 6 bases short and J 3 bases short, with 5 bases between. The CDR3 sequence is CASRGYTEAFF. CDR3 DNA: TGTGCCAGCAGAGGGTACACTGAAGCTTTCTTT.